This is a list of T cell receptor beta chains from one sample in a study of blood T cells in healthy people across ages. TCRdb fed the 5' RACE reads into MiXCR, producing one record per CDR3 protein. The repertoire holds more than 1.4 million distinct CDR3 sequences, with roughly 40% as singletons. Sequenced sample: blood. The source is a woman younger than 30 in good health. The CDR3 runs from the conserved cysteine through the conserved F or W. D genes are given only for firm matches. Rows give clone size only sometimes, using once, few, many, or a class for an expanded clone.

v_gene	d_gene	j_gene	abundance	CDR3nt	CDR3aa
TRBV29-1	NA	TRBJ2-2	few	TGCAGCGTTGCCACGACCGGAGTCGGGGAGCTGTTTTTT	CSVATTGVGELFF
TRBV10-3	TRBD2	TRBJ2-7	NA	TGTGCCATCACGGGGGGGCAGAGCTCCTACAATGAGCAGTACTTC	CAITGGQSSYNEQYF
TRBV7-2	NA	TRBJ2-3	few	TGTGCCAGCAAGTCGCGGAGCGCAGATACGCAGTATTTT	CASKSRSADTQYF
TRBV20-1	NA	TRBJ1-2	NA	TGCAGTGCGCCGTACAGGGTTGGCACCTTC	CSAPYRVGTF
TRBV4-1	TRBD2	TRBJ2-1	few	TGCGCCAGCAGCCTGGGACTAGCGGGAGAAATCCGGTTCTTC	CASSLGLAGEIRFF
TRBV7-9	TRBD1	TRBJ2-1	NA	TGTGCCAGCAGCTCCCTGCCGACAGGGAAGGGAAATGAGCAGTTCTTC	CASSSLPTGKGNEQFF
TRBV10-2	NA	TRBJ2-7	NA	TGCGCCAGCTGGGACCTAGCCTACGAGCAGTACTTC	CASWDLAYEQYF
TRBV5-8	TRBD1	TRBJ1-2	NA	TGTGCCAGCAGCTCTGAACAGGGGTGGGTCTATGGCCACACCTTC	CASSSEQGWVYGHTF
TRBV5-1	NA	TRBJ2-2	NA	TGCGCCAGCAGCTTGGATCTTCCTTCAGTCACCGGGGAGCTGTTTTTT	CASSLDLPSVTGELFF
TRBV7-2	NA	TRBJ1-5	NA	TGTGCCAGCAGCTTAGCTGCCACGCTGTGGCCCCAGCATTTT	CASSLAATLWPQHF
TRBV5-1	TRBD1	TRBJ1-4	NA	TGCGCCAGCAGGGACAGGAGTCGTCGGTCGGAAAAACTGTTTTTT	CASRDRSRRSEKLFF
TRBV4-1	TRBD1	TRBJ2-5	NA	TGCGCCAGCAGCCCAGCTAGTCGGAACCTAGCCCGACAGGGTGGAGAGACCCAGTACTTC	CASSPASRNLARQGGETQYF
TRBV7-2	NA	TRBJ2-1	NA	TGTGCCAGCAGCCCCCGGGACCCCAATGAGCAGTTCTTC	CASSPRDPNEQFF
TRBV29-1	NA	TRBJ2-1	many	TGCAGCGTTAGTAGACAAAGCTCCTACAATGAGCAGTTCTTC	CSVSRQSSYNEQFF
TRBV2	TRBD2	TRBJ2-1	NA	TGTGCCAGCAGTGAAGTGGGACTAGCTGCCAATGAGCAGTTCTTC	CASSEVGLAANEQFF
TRBV5-5	NA	TRBJ2-3	NA	TGTGCCAGCAGCTTGTCGGGACGTGGCCGACTCACAGATACGCAGTATTTT	CASSLSGRGRLTDTQYF
TRBV5-5	NA	TRBJ2-3	few	TGTGCCAGCAGCTTTCAGACAGGTTGGGCAGATACGCAGTATTTT	CASSFQTGWADTQYF
TRBV21-1	NA	TRBJ2-7	NA	TGTGCCAGCAGCCCATCTTGGGACGGAACCTACGAGCAGTACTTC	CASSPSWDGTYEQYF
TRBV6-1	NA	TRBJ2-1	NA	TGTGCCAACATAAGGGGCGGGCAGACCCAGTTCTTC	CANIRGGQTQFF
TRBV9	NA	TRBJ2-7	NA	TGTGCCAGCAGCGTAGAGGAGACGAGGGACTACGAGCAGTACTTC	CASSVEETRDYEQYF
TRBV4-1	NA	TRBJ1-1	few	TGCGCCAGCAGCCCTGGGACGGGGATGGGGAACACTGAAGCTTTCTTT	CASSPGTGMGNTEAFF
TRBV9	NA	TRBJ2-4	NA	TGTGCCAGCAGCGTGGGGGAAAGTACCGTGCAGTACTTC	CASSVGESTVQYF
TRBV20-1	NA	TRBJ1-1	once	TGCAGTGCTAGCCCTACAAGACAGCACATGAACACTGAAGCTTTCTTT	CSASPTRQHMNTEAFF
TRBV21-1	NA	TRBJ2-7	few	TGTGCCAGCAGCCCCCGAGGACAGGGCTACGAGCAGTACTTC	CASSPRGQGYEQYF
TRBV7-9	NA	TRBJ1-2	NA	TGTGCCAGCAGCCATGGAGGGGGGAACTATGGCTACACCTTC	CASSHGGGNYGYTF